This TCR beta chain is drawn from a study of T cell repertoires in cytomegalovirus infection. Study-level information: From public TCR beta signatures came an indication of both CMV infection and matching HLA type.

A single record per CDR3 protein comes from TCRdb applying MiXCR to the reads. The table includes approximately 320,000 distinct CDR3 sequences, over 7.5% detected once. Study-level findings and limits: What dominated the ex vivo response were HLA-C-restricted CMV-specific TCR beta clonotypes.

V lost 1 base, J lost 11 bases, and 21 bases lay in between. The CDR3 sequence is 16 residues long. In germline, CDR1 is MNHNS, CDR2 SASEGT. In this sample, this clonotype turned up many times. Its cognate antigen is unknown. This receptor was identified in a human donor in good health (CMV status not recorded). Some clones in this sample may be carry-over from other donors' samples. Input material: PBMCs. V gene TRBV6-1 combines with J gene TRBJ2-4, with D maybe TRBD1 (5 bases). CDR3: CASSEGGHPRIAVQYF. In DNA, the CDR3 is TGTGCCAGCAGTGAAGGAGGACACCCTCGTATCGCAGTTCAGTACTTC.